Following are 25 T cell receptor beta chains from one sample sequenced in a study of metastatic and nonmetastatic thyroid tumors. TCRdb re-called clones from the PCR reads using MiXCR. This table has 32,000 or so clones, 17% appearing once. Every patient underwent thyroid surgery untreated. The sample comprised blood. The receptors were sampled from a male donor with papillary thyroid cancer or a benign thyroid nodule (not recorded which). Some clones in this sample may be carry-over from other donors' samples.

This clone was seen many times. One base away lies a much larger clone, so this may be a sequencing read error. The chain is built from TRBV11-2 and TRBJ1-1; 8 bases are a match to TRBD1. CDR1 and CDR2 (germline): SGHAT, FQNNGV. This CDR3 region has 16 residues. CDR3 in amino acids: CAGSLNSGGGVTEAFF. CDR3 sequence (DNA): TGTGCCGGCAGCTTAAATTCAGGGGGCGGTGTCACTGAAGCTTTCTTT.

This clone was recorded many times. This chain uses TRBV7-8 with TRBJ1-2, with 7 bases matching TRBD1. CDR3 length: 18 amino acids. Per the germline V gene, CDR1 is SGHVS and CDR2 is FQNEAQ. The V and J ends lost 0 bases and 0 bases, in that order; junction bases with no gene match: 10. This CDR3 is CASSLARDSYFPNYGYTF. CDR3 sequence (DNA): TGTGCCAGCAGCTTAGCGCGGGACAGTTATTTCCCTAACTATGGCTACACCTTC.

This clone was seen ten or more times. The V gene is TRBV3-1, the J gene TRBJ2-7; 11 bases are shared with TRBD1. The V and J ends lost 3 bases and 4 bases, in that order; junction bases with no gene match: 2. Germline V gives CDR1 LGHDT, CDR2 YNNKEL (reference sequence). This CDR3 has 14 residues. CDR3 sequence reads: CASSQGTGGYEQYF. The CDR3 DNA follows: TGTGCCAGCAGCCAGGGGACAGGGGGGTACGAGCAGTACTTC.

The J gene is TRBJ1-5, the V gene TRBV27; D not certain. The CDR3 is 16 amino acids. The germline V and J ends were trimmed by 5 bases and 2 bases, with 16 bases remaining between them. From germline, CDR1 is MNHEY and CDR2 SMNVEV (reference sequence). The chain's CDR3 is CASSPSVGKRNQPQHF. The DNA for the CDR3 is TGTGCCAGCAGTCCCTCGGTCGGTAAGCGCAATCAGCCCCAGCATTTT.

This clone was seen many times. J is TRBJ1-5 and V is TRBV28, with D tentatively TRBD1 (5 bases). Germline V CDR1 and CDR2: MDHEN, SYDVKM. The CDR3 is made up of 16 amino acids. Trimming cost V 7 bases and J 0 bases, with 16 bases left between them. CDR3 sequence reads: CASMAGGAYSNQPQHF. The CDR3 DNA follows: TGTGCCAGCATGGCCGGGGGAGCTTATAGCAATCAGCCCCAGCATTTT.

In this sample, this clone turned up a few times. V and J are TRBV6-8 and TRBJ2-7, with 7 bases aligning to TRBD1. The CDR3 length is 14 residues. The germline CDR1 and CDR2 sequences are MNHGY and SAAAGT. The V segment lost 8 bases and the J segment 3 bases; nucleotides outside the gene matches: 10. CDR3 sequence (DNA): TGTGCCAGCGGCTCCCCACAGGGGATCTACGAGCAGTACTTC. This codes for CASGSPQGIYEQYF.

In its sample, this clone was seen many times. The V call is TRBV30, the J call TRBJ2-1; 10 nucleotides align to TRBD2. J gave up 15 bases and V 0 bases, and 8 bases lay outside the gene matches. This CDR3 region has 13 residues. Per germline, CDR1 GTSNPN and CDR2 SVGIG (reference sequence). The CDR3 DNA follows: TGTGCCTGGAGTGTCTCTAGCGGGAGAATATGGTTCTTC. This codes for CAWSVSSGRIWFF.

This clone was observed a handful of times. This chain joins TRBV28 and TRBJ1-6, with D possibly being TRBD1 (5 bases). The CDR3 runs 18 residues. Germline CDR1 MDHEN, CDR2 SYDVKM. With 3 bases removed from V and 2 bases from J, the gap between germline ends came to 17 bases. The CDR3 nucleotides read TGTGCCAGCAGTTTGGGCGGGGTGATGGGGCCCTATAATTCACCCCTCCACTTT. It specifies CASSLGGVMGPYNSPLHF.

This clone was observed at least ten times. V gene TRBV5-4 combines with J gene TRBJ2-7; perhaps TRBD2 as D (7 bases). Germline CDR1 reads SGHNT; CDR2 reads YYREEE (reference sequence). There are 15 residues in the CDR3. V dropped 2 bases and J dropped 3 bases, with 15 bases sitting between them. CDR3 region: CASSFRQAGDYEQYF. The CDR3 bases are TGTGCCAGCAGCTTTCGACAGGCGGGGGACTACGAGCAGTACTTC.

This clone was detected many times. Other DNA sequences from this sample encode an identical CDR3 as well. The chain combines TRBV6-1 with TRBJ2-3; 12 bases match TRBD1. The CDR3 consists of 16 residues. V dropped 4 bases and J dropped 5; count of bases not matched to a gene: 7. Germline lookup yields CDR1 MNHNS and CDR2 SASEGT. This CDR3 reads CASSVSGTGGLDTQYF. The CDR3 DNA sequence: TGTGCCAGCAGTGTGTCCGGGACAGGGGGCTTAGATACGCAGTATTTT.

This clone was observed at least ten times. The chain recombines TRBV12-3 or TRBV12-4 with TRBJ1-1; 7 bases map to TRBD1. The ends lost 4 bases at V and 3 bases at J; junction bases unmatched: 8. This CDR3 comprises 15 residues. The CDR3 region is CASSWRQGRYTEAFF. The DNA for the CDR3 is TGTGCCAGCAGTTGGAGACAGGGCAGATACACTGAAGCTTTCTTT.

This clone was counted at least ten times. This sequence joins TRBV5-1 and TRBJ1-5, with TRBD1 matching 12 bases. Germline loops: CDR1 SGHRS, CDR2 YFSETQ. The CDR3 runs to 16 residues. Trimming took 4 bases from V and 6 from J; bases not matched to a gene: 8. The CDR3, as DNA: TGCGCCAGCAGCCCAGGGACAGGGGGCCTCAGTCAGCCCCAGCATTTT. Protein product: CASSPGTGGLSQPQHF.

This clone was counted at least ten times. This rearrangement joins TRBV15 to TRBJ2-3; no definite D call. V lost 10 bases and J 5 bases, leaving 16 bases between the germline ends. The V gene's germline CDR1 is LNHNV and CDR2 YYDKDF (reference sequence). The CDR3 totals 13 residues. Here the CDR3 reads CASALGSRDTQYF. The CDR3 coding sequence is TGTGCCAGCGCCTTGGGATCTCGAGATACGCAGTATTTT.

The chain links TRBV10-3 to TRBJ2-6, with D tentatively TRBD2 (6 bases). This CDR3 spans 22 amino acids. Germline CDR1 ENHRY, CDR2 SYGVKD. Between the trimmed V and J ends, which lost 4 bases and 3 bases, there was a span of 31 bases. The CDR3 coding sequence is TGTGCCATCAGTGCCCGGGACGATCCGCTCGCGGGGCAAACCGTTGGGGCCAACGTCCTGACTTTC. It specifies CAISARDDPLAGQTVGANVLTF.

This clone appeared many times. The V and J genes are TRBV2 and TRBJ1-5; 7 bases align to TRBD1. The germline gives CDR1 SNHLY, CDR2 FYNNEI. The CDR3 totals 14 residues. The V and J ends lost 3 bases and 3 bases, in that order; junction bases with no gene match: 2. The DNA of the CDR3 is TGTGCCAGCAGTGACGACAGGGCCAATCAGCCCCAGCATTTT. This translates into CASSDDRANQPQHF.

The V call is TRBV30, the J call TRBJ1-1; D not resolved. The CDR3 loop spans 15 amino acids. Germline lookup yields CDR1 GTSNPN and CDR2 SVGIG (reference sequence). Trimming left V 2 bases short and J 2 bases short, with 15 bases between. The CDR3 spells CAWSWELGTNTEAFF. The CDR3 nucleotides are TGTGCCTGGAGTTGGGAATTGGGTACAAACACTGAAGCTTTCTTT.

The table lists this clone with a few counts. This chain joins TRBV2 and TRBJ2-2; the match to TRBD2 covers 9 bases. V dropped 9 bases and J dropped 6; count of bases not matched to a gene: 11. CDR3 length: 15 residues. Germline CDR1 reads SNHLY; CDR2 reads FYNNEI. The CDR3 coding sequence is TGTGCCAGTTGGCTTTGCGGGGGGGGCCCCGGGGAGCTGTTTTTT. Protein product: CASWLCGGGPGELFF.

The chain is built from TRBV13 and TRBJ1-5; D remains unclear. The CDR3 runs to 12 residues. V lost 5 bases and J lost 9, with 11 bases in between. Germline V gene data show CDR1 as PRHDT and CDR2 as FYEKMQ (reference sequence). The CDR3 region has the DNA TGTGCCAGCAGCCGAGAGGGCGGGCCCCAGCATTTT. It translates to CASSREGGPQHF.

The rearrangement joins TRBV15 to TRBJ2-1, with TRBD2 identical over 8 bases. The V gene's germline CDR1 is LNHNV and CDR2 YYDKDF (reference sequence). The trim removed 4 bases at V and 6 bases at J, leaving 5 bases unmatched. This CDR3 spans 14 amino acids. The CDR3 bases are TGTGCCACCAGCACCAGCGGGGGAGGCAATGAGCAGTTCTTC. Translated: CATSTSGGGNEQFF.

This clone was counted many times. V is TRBV6-5 and J is TRBJ1-4, with TRBD1 as a possible D gene (5 bases). The CDR3 covers 15 residues. Germline V gives CDR1 MNHEY, CDR2 SVGAGI. Trimming pared 2 bases from V and 4 bases from J, leaving 11 bases between. The CDR3 DNA reads as TGTGCCAGCAGTTACGGGGGGATGGGTAATGAAAAACTGTTTTTT. Translation: CASSYGGMGNEKLFF.

This clone was seen ten or more times. The chain is built from TRBV3-1 and TRBJ2-1; weak D call: TRBD2 (6 bases). V gave up 4 bases and J gave up 5 bases, with 9 bases separating them. Germline V gene lookup returns CDR1 LGHDT and CDR2 YNNKEL (reference sequence). This CDR3 is built from 13 residues. Here the CDR3 reads CASSRGLNNEQFF. CDR3 bases: TGTGCCAGCAGCCGCGGACTAAACAATGAGCAGTTCTTC.

Note on this clone: Germline is not matched at one junction end, which may reflect a read error. V gene TRBV13 combines with J gene TRBJ2-3, with TRBD1 identical over 11 bases. Germline V gene lookup returns CDR1 PRHDT and CDR2 FYEKMQ (reference sequence). The CDR3 is made up of 17 amino acids. DNA of the CDR3: TGTGCCAGCAGCTCCAACCGCCGGGACAGGGGGGCAGATACGCAGTGTTTT. Residues: CASSSNRRDRGADTQCF.

This clone was seen many times. The DNA of the CDR3 is TGCGCCAGCAGTGAGTTAGTGCTGGGAGGATCCAATGAGCAGTTCTTC. Amino acid sequence: CASSELVLGGSNEQFF. The V call is TRBV10-1, the J call TRBJ2-1; a possible D gene is TRBD2 (6 bases). Deletions cut 1 base from V and 6 bases from J, with 16 bases between. The CDR3 is 16 amino acids. Germline V gives CDR1 WNHNN, CDR2 SYGVQD (reference sequence).

This clone showed up many times. This chain connects TRBV10-3 to TRBJ1-1, with TRBD1 as a possible D gene (6 bases). V lost 6 bases and J 0 bases, leaving 17 bases between the germline ends. In germline, CDR1 is ENHRY, CDR2 SYGVKD. This CDR3 is 16 amino acids long. CDR3 in amino acids: CAIREVRGPLNTEAFF. The CDR3 region has the DNA TGTGCCATCAGGGAGGTGCGGGGGCCCCTGAACACTGAAGCTTTCTTT.

Notes on this clone: Just one base apart from a much larger clone, this may be a read error. The genes are TRBV30 and TRBJ2-2, with 11 bases identical to TRBD2. CDR1 and CDR2 from the germline V gene are GTSNPN and SVGIG (reference sequence). The CDR3 runs to 14 residues. This CDR3 is CAWRLAGVAGEPFF. In nucleotides, the CDR3 is TGTGCCTGGAGACTAGCGGGAGTGGCCGGGGAGCCGTTTTTT.